These 23 T cell receptor beta chains came from one sample sequenced in a study of OX40 agonist ivuxolimab in advanced cancers. The table came from immunoSEQ multiplex PCR; TCRdb's copy has only in-frame clones and leaves some out. Of about 36,000 clones listed, approximately 80% were seen once; the top ten hold roughly 12%. The material was CD4+ or CD8+ T cells sorted from blood, obtained in a trial of the OX40 agonist ivuxolimab. The source is an adult with an advanced solid tumor such as melanoma, head and neck, liver or kidney cancer.

DNA of the CDR3: TGTGCCAGCAGCCAAGATCCTAGCGGGTTGTACAATGAGCAGTTCTTC. It translates to CASSQDPSGLYNEQFF. V gene TRBV4-2 combines with J gene TRBJ2-1; 8 bases agree with TRBD2. V lost 0 bases to trimming and J lost 4 bases; unmatched junction nucleotides: 5. The CDR3 is 16 amino acids. Germline values: CDR1 LGHNA, CDR2 YNFKEQ.

The chain carries TRBV2 and TRBJ2-3; D is unresolved. The CDR3 extends over 12 amino acids. With 6 bases removed from V and 10 bases from J, the gap between germline ends came to 14 bases. CDR1 is SNHLY and CDR2 is FYNNEI in the germline V gene. DNA for the CDR3: TGTGCCAGCAGCAAGGTTTTTGAGGCGCAGTATTTT. Translated, it gives CASSKVFEAQYF.

This clone has only one observation. V is TRBV19 and J is TRBJ1-2; D not certain. Germline V gives CDR1 LNHDA, CDR2 SQIVND (reference sequence). The CDR3 runs to 15 residues. V was shortened by 2 bases and J by 2 bases, with 12 bases between the two germline ends. In nucleotides, the CDR3 is TGTGCCAGTAGTATAACCCGGCCCGCAAACTATGGCTACACCTTC. Translated: CASSITRPANYGYTF.

CDR3 nucleotide sequence: TGCGCCAGCAGCTTGGCCGCTGGTGCAGGGAAGCAGTTCTTC. This codes for CASSLAAGAGKQFF. This sequence joins TRBV5-1 and TRBJ2-1; tentatively, D is TRBD1 (5 bases). Germline CDR1 is SGHRS and CDR2 is YFSETQ. The CDR3 sequence is 14 residues long. Trimming left V 0 bases short and J 11 bases short, with 15 bases between. Full variable domain (outside the CDR3, taken from reference TRBV5-1 and TRBJ2-1): KAGVTQTPRYLIKTRGQQVTLSCSPISGHRSVSWYQQTPGQGLQFLFEYFSETQRNKGNFPGRFSGRQFSNSRSEMNVSTLELGDSALYLCASSLAAGAGKQFFGPGTRLTVL.

This sequence joins TRBV5-6 and TRBJ2-7, with 7 bases lining up with TRBD1. The CDR3 is 15 residues long. The V gene's germline CDR1 is SGHDT and CDR2 YYEEEE. The V and J ends lost 3 bases and 2 bases, in that order; junction bases with no gene match: 8. CDR3 sequence: CASSYSGTATYEQYF. For the CDR3, the DNA is TGTGCCAGCAGCTATTCCGGGACAGCAACCTACGAGCAGTACTTC. The full variable domain, rest sourced from reference TRBV5-6 and TRBJ2-7, is DAGVTQSPTHLIKTRGQQVTLRCSPKSGHDTVSWYQQALGQGPQFIFQYYEEEERQRGNFPDRFSGHQFPNYSSELNVNALLLGDSALYLCASSYSGTATYEQYFGPGTRLTVT.

The CDR3 bases are TGTGCCAGCAGCTTAGCGACTAGCGGAGAGACCCAGTACTTC. This encodes CASSLATSGETQYF. The gene calls are TRBV7-2 and TRBJ2-5, with 9 bases fitting TRBD2. V shed 0 bases, J shed 4 bases, and the junction held 0 bases outside the gene matches. The germline V gene has CDR1 SGHTA and CDR2 FQGNSA. CDR3 length: 14 amino acids. The whole variable domain, remainder taken from reference TRBV7-2 and TRBJ2-5, is GAGVSQSPSNKVTEKGKDVELRCDPISGHTALYWYRQSLGQGLEFLIYFQGNSAPDKSGLPSDRFSAERTGGSVSTLTIQRTQQEDSAVYLCASSLATSGETQYFGPGTRLLVL.

CDR3 region: CASSKVRGQGNTIYF. In nucleotides, the CDR3 is TGTGCCAGCAGCAAAGTCCGGGGGCAGGGAAACACCATATATTTT. This sequence joins TRBV21-1 and TRBJ1-3. TRBV21-1 has pseudogene status. The CDR3 runs to 15 residues.

The chain employs TRBV10-2 and TRBJ2-1; the D gene is possibly TRBD2 (5 bases). The CDR3 runs 13 residues. Germline V gives CDR1 WSHSY, CDR2 SAAADI. Between the trimmed V and J ends, which lost 0 bases and 8 bases, there was a span of 8 bases. CDR3 DNA sequence: TGCGCCAGCAGTGAGTCCGGGCGGGATGAGCAGTTCTTC. Protein: CASSESGRDEQFF.

The gene calls are TRBV28 and TRBJ1-1; D gene unclear. Germline V CDR1 and CDR2: MDHEN, SYDVKM. The ends were cut back, 3 bases at V and 3 bases at J, with 11 bases in the middle. The CDR3 has 14 amino acids. The CDR3 reads CASSLRRLDTEAFF. CDR3 nucleotide sequence: TGTGCCAGCAGTTTGAGGCGTTTGGACACTGAAGCTTTCTTT.

The chain couples TRBV2 to TRBJ1-2; 8 nucleotides agree with TRBD1. The trim removed 2 bases at V and 7 bases at J, leaving 9 bases unmatched. The germline V gene encodes CDR1 SNHLY and CDR2 FYNNEI. The CDR3 contains 15 residues. The CDR3: CASSEHGQGRSGYTF. The DNA of the CDR3 is TGTGCCAGCAGTGAACACGGACAGGGAAGAAGTGGCTACACCTTC.

The CDR3 loop reads CASSFHPQGSHEQYF. The CDR3 nucleotides are TGTGCCAGCAGCTTTCATCCCCAGGGGAGCCACGAGCAGTACTTC. V usage is TRBV11-2 and J usage is TRBJ2-7; the D gene is possibly TRBD1 (6 bases). CDR3 length: 15 residues. The V end lost 3 bases, the J end lost 5 bases, and 17 bases lay between the germline ends. Germline CDR1 reads SGHAT; CDR2 reads FQNNGV.

The chain couples TRBV9 to TRBJ2-1, with D unresolved. CDR3 length equals 14 residues. From germline, CDR1 is SGDLS and CDR2 YYNGEE. Trimming cost V 0 bases and J 8 bases, with 12 bases left between them. The CDR3 DNA follows: TGTGCCAGCAGCGTAGAGATTGAAGGAGATGAGCAGTTCTTC. Its protein product is CASSVEIEGDEQFF.

This CDR3 is CASGRDQVADTQYF. In DNA form, the CDR3 reads TGTGCTAGTGGAAGGGACCAGGTGGCAGATACGCAGTATTTT. The chain joins TRBV12-5 to TRBJ2-3; either TRBD1 or TRBD2 may fit D (5 bases each). This CDR3 is built from 14 residues. Trimming stripped 6 bases from V and 4 bases from J, with 14 bases between. Germline CDR1 LGHNT, CDR2 FRNRAP.

This clone was detected only once. The chain links TRBV4-1 to TRBJ2-7; no clear D. This CDR3 comprises 13 residues. Germline CDR1 is MGHRA and CDR2 is YSYEKL. Trimming pared 5 bases from V and 4 bases from J, leaving 12 bases between. CDR3 nucleotides: TGCGCCAGCAGCTCAGCCCCGGGTTACGAGCAGTACTTC. This encodes CASSSAPGYEQYF.

V gene TRBV27 combines with J gene TRBJ1-2, with D perhaps TRBD1 (5 bases). Germline V lookup: CDR1 MNHEY, CDR2 SMNVEV (reference sequence). V gave up 4 bases and J gave up 1 base, with 10 bases separating them. CDR3 length: 14 amino acids. CDR3 DNA sequence: TGTGCCAGCAGTTCGGGGGGGAGTAACTATGGCTACACCTTC. As protein: CASSSGGSNYGYTF.

V gene TRBV28 combines with J gene TRBJ1-4; TRBD1 is a possible D gene (6 bases). V lost 3 bases and J 4 bases, leaving 12 bases between the germline ends. There are 15 residues in the CDR3. Per the germline V gene, CDR1 is MDHEN and CDR2 is SYDVKM. CDR3 DNA: TGTGCCAGCAGTTTGCAGGGGCCGGGTAATGAAAAACTGTTTTTT. Its protein product is CASSLQGPGNEKLFF.

A note on this clone: Other nucleotide sequences from this sample produce the same CDR3. The chain combines TRBV6-6 with TRBJ1-2; D is unresolved. Trimming took off 0 bases at V and 4 bases at J, with 9 bases between the two ends. CDR1 is MNHNY and CDR2 is SVGAGI in the germline V gene (reference sequence). This CDR3 is 14 amino acids long. DNA of the CDR3: TGTGCCAGCAGTTACTCAACAGAACCCTATGGCTACACCTTC. This gives the protein CASSYSTEPYGYTF.

This clone appeared a few times. The chain recombines TRBV6-6 with TRBJ1-2; possible D gene TRBD1, 6 bases. Between the trimmed V and J ends, which lost 6 bases and 4 bases, there was a span of 18 bases. CDR3 length: 15 amino acids. Germline-derived CDR1 and CDR2 are MNHNY and SVGAGI (reference sequence). CDR3 in amino acids: CASRVRTEGAYGYTF. The CDR3 DNA sequence: TGTGCCAGCAGAGTACGGACAGAAGGGGCCTATGGCTACACCTTC.

This rearrangement joins TRBV2 to TRBJ2-7; 9 bases fit TRBD2. This CDR3 is 19 amino acids long. Germline V CDR1 and CDR2: SNHLY, FYNNEI. Trimming at V came to 4 bases and at J to 3 bases, leaving 19 bases not matched to a gene. In DNA form, the CDR3 reads TGTGCCAGCAGTGGGCAGGGGAGGCCAGCGGGGGGTTCTTTCTACGAGCAGTACTTC. This encodes CASSGQGRPAGGSFYEQYF.

The chain uses TRBV5-1 and TRBJ2-7; TRBD1 might be the D (6 bases). Trimming cost V 3 bases and J 1 base, with 17 bases left between them. Germline CDR1 SGHRS, CDR2 YFSETQ. The CDR3 length is 16 residues. CDR3 loop: CASSYAAGTPSYEQYF. DNA of the CDR3: TGCGCCAGCAGCTACGCAGCCGGGACACCGTCCTACGAGCAGTACTTC.

The chain has TRBV7-2 and TRBJ1-3, with a possible D match to TRBD1 (5 bases). Trimming removed 1 base at V and 4 bases at J, with 14 bases between. This CDR3 comprises 16 residues. Germline CDR1 and CDR2: SGHTA and FQGNSA. The CDR3 nucleotides read TGTGCCAGCAGCTTAGTCCCCTTCGACAGCGGAAACACCATATATTTT. It codes for CASSLVPFDSGNTIYF.

The rearrangement uses TRBV2 and TRBJ2-3; D may be TRBD2 (6 bases). The ends were cut back, 1 base at V and 3 bases at J, with 11 bases in the middle. This CDR3 spans 15 amino acids. Germline-derived CDR1 and CDR2 are SNHLY and FYNNEI. The CDR3 DNA is TGTGCCAGCAGTGAAGAGGGACTGAAAACAGATACGCAGTATTTT. It encodes CASSEEGLKTDTQYF.

Only a few counts were recorded for this clone. V gene TRBV29-1 combines with J gene TRBJ1-3; TRBD1 is a possible D gene (6 bases). In germline, CDR1 is SQVTM, CDR2 ANQGSEA. Trimming stripped 5 bases from V and 0 bases from J, with 17 bases between. This CDR3 region has 16 residues. The CDR3 loop reads CSVTDRLGNSGNTIYF. The CDR3 coding sequence is TGCAGCGTTACGGACAGACTGGGGAACTCTGGAAACACCATATATTTT. Together with reference TRBV29-1 and TRBJ1-3, the CDR3 gives the full variable domain: SAVISQKPSRDICQRGTSLTIQCQVDSQVTMMFWYRQQPGQSLTLIATANQGSEATYESGFVIDKFPISRPNLTFSTLTVSNMSPEDSSIYLCSVTDRLGNSGNTIYFGEGSWLTVV.